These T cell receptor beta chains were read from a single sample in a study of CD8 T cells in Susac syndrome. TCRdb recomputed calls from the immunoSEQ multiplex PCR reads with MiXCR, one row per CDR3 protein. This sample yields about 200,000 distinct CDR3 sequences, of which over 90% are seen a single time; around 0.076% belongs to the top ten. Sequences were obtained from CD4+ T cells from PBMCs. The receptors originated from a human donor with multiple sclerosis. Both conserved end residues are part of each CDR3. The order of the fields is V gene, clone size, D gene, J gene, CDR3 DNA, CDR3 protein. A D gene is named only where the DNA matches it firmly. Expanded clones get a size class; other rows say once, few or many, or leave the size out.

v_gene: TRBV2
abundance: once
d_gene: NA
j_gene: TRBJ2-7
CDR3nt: TGTGCCAGCACGAAAAGGGGGGGCTACGAGCAGTACTTC
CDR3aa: CASTKRGGYEQYF

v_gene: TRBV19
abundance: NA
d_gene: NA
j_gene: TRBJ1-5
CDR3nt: TGTGCCAGTACTTGGGACGGTTCTAGCAATCAGCCCCAGCATTTT
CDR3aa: CASTWDGSSNQPQHF

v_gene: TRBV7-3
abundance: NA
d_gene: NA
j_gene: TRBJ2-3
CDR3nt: TGTGCCAGCATCCGGATAGAGGGTTGTGCCACAGATACGCAGTATTTT
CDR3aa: CASIRIEGCATDTQYF

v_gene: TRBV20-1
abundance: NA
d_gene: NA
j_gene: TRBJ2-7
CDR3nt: TGCAGTGCTCGGCGGTCAAGCCACGAGCAGTACTTC
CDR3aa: CSARRSSHEQYF

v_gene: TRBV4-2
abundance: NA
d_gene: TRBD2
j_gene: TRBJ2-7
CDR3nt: TGTGCCAGCAGCCGATCTGCGGGACTAGCGGAATACGAGCAGTACTTC
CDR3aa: CASSRSAGLAEYEQYF

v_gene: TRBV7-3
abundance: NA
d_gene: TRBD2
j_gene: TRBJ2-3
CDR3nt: TGTGCCAGCAGCAGTCGAAGCGGGGAACCAGATACGCAGTATTTT
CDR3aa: CASSSRSGEPDTQYF

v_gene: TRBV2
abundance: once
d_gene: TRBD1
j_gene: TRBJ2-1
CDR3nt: TGTGCCAGCAGGCCGGGACAGCCCTACAATGAGCAGTTCTTC
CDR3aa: CASRPGQPYNEQFF

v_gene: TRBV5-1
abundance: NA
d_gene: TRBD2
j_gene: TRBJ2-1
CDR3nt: TGCGCCAGCGGAGGACTAGCGGGGAACAATGAGCAGTTCTTC
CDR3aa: CASGGLAGNNEQFF

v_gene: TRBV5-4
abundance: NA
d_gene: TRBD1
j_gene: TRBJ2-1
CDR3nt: TGTGCCAGCAGCCCACCGGCGGGACAGGACTGGGGGGAGCAGTTCTTC
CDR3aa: CASSPPAGQDWGEQFF

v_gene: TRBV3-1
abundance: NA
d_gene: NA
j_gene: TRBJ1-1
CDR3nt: TGTGCCAGCAGCCAATCCTCGCAGCCTACTGAAGCTTTCTTT
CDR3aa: CASSQSSQPTEAFF

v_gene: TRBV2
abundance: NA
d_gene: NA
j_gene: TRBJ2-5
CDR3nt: TGTGCCAGCAGTGAAGGGATGGCCCAGTACTTC
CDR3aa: CASSEGMAQYF

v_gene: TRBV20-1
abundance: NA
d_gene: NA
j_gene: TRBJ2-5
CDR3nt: TGCATCGGAGGGACTTCAAAAGAGACCCAGTACTTC
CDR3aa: CIGGTSKETQYF

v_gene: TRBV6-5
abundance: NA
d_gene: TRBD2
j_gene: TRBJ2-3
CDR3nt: TGTGCCAGCAGTTCTCTAGCGGGTCCCATTGATACGCAGTATTTT
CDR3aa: CASSSLAGPIDTQYF

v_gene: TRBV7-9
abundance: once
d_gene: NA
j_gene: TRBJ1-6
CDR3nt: TGTGCCAGCAAGGCGGGGACCTATAATTCACCCCTCCACTTT
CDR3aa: CASKAGTYNSPLHF

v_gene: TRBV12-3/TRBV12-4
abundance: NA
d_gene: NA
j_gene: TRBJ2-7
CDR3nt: TGTGCCAGCAGTTTATCCACCCTGGAGCAGTACTTC
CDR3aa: CASSLSTLEQYF

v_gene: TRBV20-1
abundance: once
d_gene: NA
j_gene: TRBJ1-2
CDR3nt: TGCAGTGCTAGAAGACAGTTGGGGCACACCTTC
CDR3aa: CSARRQLGHTF

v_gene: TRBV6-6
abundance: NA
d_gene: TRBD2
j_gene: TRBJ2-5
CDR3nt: TGTGCCAGCAGCCCGAGCGGGGGGGCAGAGACCCAGTACTTC
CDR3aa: CASSPSGGAETQYF

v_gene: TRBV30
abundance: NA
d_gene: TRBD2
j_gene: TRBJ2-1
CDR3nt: TGTGCCTGGAGTCTCTTCGGACTAGCGGGGGACAATGAGCAGTTCTTC
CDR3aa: CAWSLFGLAGDNEQFF

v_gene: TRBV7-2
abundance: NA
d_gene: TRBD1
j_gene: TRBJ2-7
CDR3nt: TGTGCCAGCAGCTTACTCCACAGGGGAGAGCAGTACTTC
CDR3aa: CASSLLHRGEQYF

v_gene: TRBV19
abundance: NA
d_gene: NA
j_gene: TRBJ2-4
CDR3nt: TGTGCCAGTAGTACGGACTACCAAGACATTCAGTACTTC
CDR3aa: CASSTDYQDIQYF

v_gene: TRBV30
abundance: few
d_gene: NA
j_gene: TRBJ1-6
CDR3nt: TGTGCCTGGCGGGGGGGCGATAATTCACCCCTCCACTTT
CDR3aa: CAWRGGDNSPLHF